Following are 23 T cell receptor beta chains from one sample sequenced in a study of blood T cell repertoires in COVID-19. The table came from immunoSEQ multiplex PCR; TCRdb's copy has only in-frame clones and leaves some out. Of about 85,000 clones listed, under 90% are singletons. The sequenced material came from peripheral blood. The receptors come from a human donor in a cohort sampled during active COVID-19.

In its sample, this clone was seen many times. V usage is TRBV2 and J usage is TRBJ2-1, with D maybe TRBD1 (5 bases). This CDR3 has 10 amino acids. Trimming cost V 11 bases and J 9 bases, with 11 bases left between them. Germline CDR1 SNHLY, CDR2 FYNNEI. Here the CDR3 reads CALGVGEQFF. The CDR3 region has the DNA TGTGCCCTAGGGGTTGGTGAGCAGTTCTTC. Combining the CDR3 with reference TRBV2 and TRBJ2-1 gives the whole variable domain EPEVTQTPSHQVTQMGQEVILRCVPISNHLYFYWYRQILGQKVEFLVSFYNNEISEKSEIFDDQFSVERPDGSNFTLKIRSTKLEDSAMYFCALGVGEQFFGPGTRLTVL.

The rearrangement uses TRBV6-5 and TRBJ2-1; 10 positions match TRBD1. The junction had 13 bases not matched to a gene; V was cut back by 7 bases and J by 7 bases. In germline, CDR1 is MNHEY, CDR2 SVGAGI. The CDR3 has 16 amino acids. CDR3 protein: CASTYMGQGPGNEQFF. The DNA of the CDR3 is TGTGCCAGCACTTATATGGGACAGGGGCCTGGGAATGAGCAGTTCTTC.

This chain connects TRBV19 to TRBJ2-2; TRBD2 is a possible D gene (5 bases). Deletions cut 1 base from V and 6 bases from J, with 12 bases between. The CDR3 extends over 15 amino acids. Per germline, CDR1 LNHDA and CDR2 SQIVND (reference sequence). The CDR3 DNA is TGTGCCAGTAGTATAGGGACTGCTCTTTCCGGGGAGCTGTTTTTT. As protein: CASSIGTALSGELFF.

The chain recombines TRBV20-1 with TRBJ2-7, with 12 nucleotides matching TRBD2. The CDR3 length is 15 residues. Germline CDR1 DFQATT, CDR2 SNEGSKA (reference sequence). The V gene end was trimmed by 3 bases and the J gene end by 7 bases; junction bases not matched to a gene: 10. Here the CDR3 reads CSASGLAGGAVEQYF. The CDR3 bases are TGCAGTGCTAGTGGCCTAGCGGGGGGGGCCGTGGAGCAGTACTTC.

This clone was observed a handful of times. The chain is built from TRBV4-1 and TRBJ1-6, with 7 bases fitting TRBD1. V lost 2 bases and J lost 7; bases outside the gene matches: 5. Germline V CDR1 and CDR2: MGHRA, YSYEKL. The CDR3 has 15 amino acids. CDR3 region: CASSQPRDSNSPLHF. DNA for the CDR3: TGCGCCAGCAGCCAACCCCGGGACAGCAATTCACCCCTCCACTTT.

V usage is TRBV2 and J usage is TRBJ2-7, with 9 bases that match TRBD1. Germline V lookup: CDR1 SNHLY, CDR2 FYNNEI. J lost 2 bases, V lost 7 bases, and 3 bases had no gene match. The CDR3 is 13 amino acids. The CDR3 DNA sequence: TGTGCCAGCACCGGGACAGGGCCCTACGAGCAGTACTTC. Protein sequence: CASTGTGPYEQYF.

The rearrangement uses TRBV10-3 and TRBJ1-2, with D perhaps matching TRBD1 (6 bases). Germline CDR1 is ENHRY and CDR2 is SYGVKD. The V end was cut by 2 bases, the J end by 6 bases, with 13 bases between. The CDR3 is made up of 14 amino acids. CDR3 region: CAISEGTGFHGYTF. The CDR3 coding sequence is TGTGCCATCAGTGAGGGAACAGGGTTTCATGGCTACACCTTC.

The chain carries TRBV12-3 or TRBV12-4 and TRBJ2-2, with D possibly matching TRBD1 (6 bases). CDR3 length: 13 amino acids. V was trimmed by 3 bases and J by 6 bases, leaving 8 bases between them. CDR3 DNA: TGTGCCAGCAGTTTCAAGGGGGCCGGGGAGCTGTTTTTT. This encodes CASSFKGAGELFF.

Here the CDR3 DNA reads TGCAGCGTTGAATTGGGGCGGCCAGGGTTTTCTTATGGCTACACCTTC. Protein: CSVELGRPGFSYGYTF. The chain combines TRBV29-1 with TRBJ1-2; the D gene is possibly TRBD1 (5 bases). V lost 2 bases and J 5 bases, leaving 21 bases between the germline ends. CDR1 SQVTM and CDR2 ANQGSEA come from the germline V gene. The CDR3 is made up of 16 amino acids.

This clone appeared a single time. The chain links TRBV10-3 to TRBJ2-7, with TRBD2 as a possible D gene (5 bases). The germline V gene encodes CDR1 ENHRY and CDR2 SYGVKD. The V end lost 10 bases, the J end lost 7 bases, and 20 bases lay between the germline ends. CDR3 length equals 13 residues. Here the CDR3 DNA reads TGTGCCACTACTAGAGAAGTACGAATGGAGCAGTACTTC. Translation gives CATTREVRMEQYF.

The chain recombines TRBV11-2 with TRBJ1-3; D uncertain. The CDR3 runs 16 residues. The V gene lost 1 base and the J gene lost 0 bases, with 10 bases spanning the gap. Germline CDR1 and CDR2: SGHAT and FQNNGV. CDR3 residues: CASSLGHTSSGNTIYF. As DNA, the CDR3 is TGTGCCAGCAGCTTAGGTCATACAAGCTCTGGAAACACCATATATTTT.

The DNA of the CDR3 is TGTGCCAGCTCACTGGACTCCATATCCACAGATACGCAGTATTTT. Protein: CASSLDSISTDTQYF. The chain has TRBV18 and TRBJ2-3; the D gene is possibly TRBD2 (5 bases). The ends were cut back, 4 bases at V and 2 bases at J, with 13 bases in the middle. In germline, CDR1 is KGHSH, CDR2 LQKENI. CDR3 size: 15 residues.

CDR3 nucleotides: TGCGCCAGCAGACGAGGGGGGACAGCAAACACCGGGGAGCTGTTTTTT. This encodes CASRRGGTANTGELFF. V is TRBV4-1 and J is TRBJ2-2; possibly TRBD1 for D (7 bases). V lost 6 bases, J lost 2 bases, and 16 bases lay in between. The CDR3 is 16 residues long. Germline assignment: CDR1 MGHRA and CDR2 YSYEKL.

The chain uses TRBV3-1 (or the pseudogene TRBV3-2) and TRBJ2-3; D may be TRBD2 (5 bases). The V gene's germline CDR1 is LGHDT and CDR2 YNNKEL (reference sequence). V shed 5 bases and J shed 0 bases, with 15 bases lying between them. The CDR3 length is 16 residues. This CDR3 is CASSSLAGSSTDTQYF. The CDR3 DNA follows: TGTGCCAGCAGCTCCCTAGCCGGATCCAGCACAGATACGCAGTATTTT.

This chain uses TRBV7-8 with TRBJ2-7; 9 nucleotides line up with TRBD2. The V gene end was trimmed by 6 bases and the J gene end by 10 bases; junction bases not matched to a gene: 4. This CDR3 spans 11 amino acids. In germline, CDR1 is SGHVS, CDR2 FQNEAQ. CDR3 DNA: TGTGCCAGCAGTTTGCGGGGGGGACAGTACTTC. Translated: CASSLRGGQYF.

This chain links TRBV10-3 with TRBJ2-1; 9 bases are shared with TRBD1. With V trimmed by 0 bases and J by 8 bases, 8 bases remained unmatched. The length of the CDR3 is 16 residues. Germline CDR1 reads ENHRY; CDR2 reads SYGVKD. In DNA form, the CDR3 reads TGTGCCATCAGTGAGTCGGGGACAGGGTTTTCCGATGAGCAGTTCTTC. This sequence encodes CAISESGTGFSDEQFF.

This rearrangement joins TRBV2 to TRBJ2-3; 9 nucleotides agree with TRBD1. The CDR3 has 14 residues. V was clipped by 6 bases and J by 5 bases; unmatched bases: 6. Looked up from germline, CDR1 is SNHLY and CDR2 is FYNNEI. CDR3 coding DNA: TGTGCCAGCAGAAACAGGGGGCGCGTAGATACGCAGTATTTT. It yields the protein CASRNRGRVDTQYF.

The chain joins TRBV9 to TRBJ1-3, with D possibly being TRBD1 (5 bases). This CDR3 comprises 16 residues. V lost 3 bases and J lost 0, with 13 bases in between. Looked up from germline, CDR1 is SGDLS and CDR2 is YYNGEE. The CDR3 sequence: CASSARTGYSGNTIYF. The CDR3 bases are TGTGCCAGCAGCGCGAGAACAGGATACTCTGGAAACACCATATATTTT.

This chain links TRBV2 with TRBJ1-3, with D perhaps TRBD1 (6 bases). The CDR3 has 17 amino acids. Germline lookup yields CDR1 SNHLY and CDR2 FYNNEI. Trimming took off 7 bases at V and 3 bases at J, with 22 bases between the two ends. In nucleotides, the CDR3 is TGTGCCAGCAAGGAGAGAACAGGGTATTTACTTGGAAACACCATATATTTT. Translated, it gives CASKERTGYLLGNTIYF.

The rearrangement joins TRBV25-1 to TRBJ1-5, with D perhaps matching TRBD1 (5 bases). The CDR3 extends over 14 amino acids. In germline, CDR1 is MGHDK, CDR2 SYGVNS. With 3 bases removed from V and 4 bases from J, the gap between germline ends came to 10 bases. CDR3 sequence (DNA): TGTGCCAGCAGTGACCGGGGGGGGAATCAGCCCCAGCATTTT. Residues: CASSDRGGNQPQHF. The whole variable domain, filled in from reference TRBV25-1 and TRBJ1-5, reads EADIYQTPRYLVIGTGKKITLECSQTMGHDKMYWYQQDPGMELHLIHYSYGVNSTEKGDLSSESTVSRIRTEHFPLTLESARPSHTSQYLCASSDRGGNQPQHFGDGTRLSIL.

This chain joins TRBV6-6 and TRBJ1-5, with a tentative D call TRBD1 (6 bases). Germline V gene lookup returns CDR1 MNHNY and CDR2 SVGAGI (reference sequence). This CDR3 region has 18 residues. V was clipped by 5 bases and J by 0 bases, with 20 bases between them. CDR3 in amino acids: CASSQRPPYRDSNQPQHF. Written as DNA, the CDR3 is TGTGCCAGCAGTCAGAGACCCCCTTACAGGGATAGCAATCAGCCCCAGCATTTT.

V and J are TRBV30 and TRBJ1-5; tentative D call: TRBD1 (5 bases). With 0 bases removed from V and 4 bases from J, the gap between germline ends came to 7 bases. The germline CDR1 and CDR2 sequences are GTSNPN and SVGIG (reference sequence). The CDR3 spans 13 residues. The CDR3 is CAWSVSGNQPQHF. The CDR3 DNA sequence: TGTGCCTGGAGTGTCTCAGGGAATCAGCCCCAGCATTTT.

V usage is TRBV20-1 and J usage is TRBJ1-5; D is unresolved. The CDR3 has 14 residues. V was trimmed by 3 bases and J by 2 bases, leaving 11 bases between them. Germline assignment: CDR1 DFQATT and CDR2 SNEGSKA (reference sequence). The chain's CDR3 is CSASFGVGNQPQHF. CDR3 coding DNA: TGCAGTGCTAGTTTCGGGGTTGGCAATCAGCCCCAGCATTTT.